These 8 T cell receptor beta chains came from one sample sequenced in a study of blood T cell repertoires in COVID-19. Profiled with immunoSEQ multiplex PCR; TCRdb holds only in-frame clones, not every one. The table has under 350,000 clones, about nine tenths seen once. Sequencing used PBMCs or T cells enriched from blood (not recorded which). The source is a man younger than 40 who had recovered from COVID-19.

This chain connects TRBV7-8 to TRBJ2-1, with a weak D call TRBD2 (5 bases). Germline lookup yields CDR1 SGHVS and CDR2 FQNEAQ. The CDR3 sequence is 15 residues long. Deletions cut 1 base from V and 0 bases from J, with 7 bases between. The DNA of the CDR3 is TGTGCCAGCAGCTTAGAAGCGGCCTCCTACAATGAGCAGTTCTTC. Protein sequence: CASSLEAASYNEQFF.

The V call is TRBV5-4, the J call TRBJ1-1; 7 bases line up with TRBD1. The V gene's germline CDR1 is SGHNT and CDR2 YYREEE (reference sequence). The V segment lost 2 bases and the J segment 3 bases; nucleotides outside the gene matches: 4. This CDR3 is 14 amino acids long. The CDR3 region has the DNA TGTGCCAGCAGCTTAGGGGGCAGGCACACTGAAGCTTTCTTT. Protein sequence: CASSLGGRHTEAFF. Full variable domain (outside the CDR3, taken from reference TRBV5-4 and TRBJ1-1): ETGVTQSPTHLIKTRGQQVTLRCSSQSGHNTVSWYQQALGQGPQFIFQYYREEENGRGNFPPRFSGLQFPNYSSELNVNALELDDSALYLCASSLGGRHTEAFFGQGTRLTVV.

This clone has more than one count but fewer than ten. The rearrangement links TRBV4-2 to TRBJ1-1; perhaps TRBD1 as D (5 bases). Germline CDR1 reads LGHNA; CDR2 reads YNFKEQ. This CDR3 has 16 amino acids. V was clipped by 0 bases and J by 8 bases, with 19 bases between them. CDR3 amino acids: CASSQDSWTVGGEAFF. CDR3 bases: TGTGCCAGCAGCCAAGATTCTTGGACTGTTGGGGGGGAAGCTTTCTTT.

This clone was recorded once. This chain connects TRBV29-1 to TRBJ1-2; TRBD1 aligns across 9 bases. The CDR3 totals 19 residues. After removal of 3 bases from V and 1 base from J, the junction contained 18 bases not matched to a gene. Germline CDR1 SQVTM, CDR2 ANQGSEA. The CDR3 DNA reads TGCAGCGTTGATAGTCCATCCGGGACAGGGCCCATACTTAACTATGGCTACACCTTC. Protein sequence: CSVDSPSGTGPILNYGYTF.

This clone was counted between two and nine times. This sequence joins TRBV7-2 and TRBJ2-7; no reliable D call. The CDR3 runs 15 residues. The V gene lost 3 bases and the J gene lost 3 bases, with 15 bases spanning the gap. Germline loops: CDR1 SGHTA, CDR2 FQGNSA. This CDR3 is CASSFGHPRSYEQYF. CDR3 DNA: TGTGCCAGCAGCTTTGGTCATCCGAGGAGCTACGAGCAGTACTTC.

The J gene is TRBJ1-6, the V gene TRBV5-1; D ambiguous. Germline V gene lookup returns CDR1 SGHRS and CDR2 YFSETQ. The CDR3 totals 16 residues. V was clipped by 0 bases and J by 0 bases, with 7 bases between them. In nucleotides, the CDR3 is TGCGCCAGCAGCTTGGCGTCCAGCTCCTATAATTCACCCCTCCACTTT. Its translation is CASSLASSSYNSPLHF.

The chain recombines TRBV5-6 with TRBJ1-1, with D possibly matching TRBD1 (6 bases). V was cut by 9 bases and J by 3 bases, with 12 bases left in between. The CDR3 contains 12 residues. Per germline, CDR1 SGHDT and CDR2 YYEEEE. The CDR3 spells CANYGGHTEAFF. DNA for the CDR3: TGTGCCAACTACGGGGGGCACACTGAAGCTTTCTTT.

The gene calls are TRBV5-1 and TRBJ1-6; D uncertain. The CDR3 has 15 residues. Trimming left V 4 bases short and J 5 bases short, with 13 bases between. Germline-derived CDR1 and CDR2 are SGHRS and YFSETQ. CDR3 coding DNA: TGCGCCAGCAGCCTGCACATACAGAATAATTCACCCCTCCACTTT. The encoded protein is CASSLHIQNNSPLHF.